This T cell receptor (beta chain) was sequenced in a study of shared clonotypes between healthy human individuals. Sequenced by immunoSEQ multiplex PCR; TCRdb stores in-frame clones only, minus some. The sample yields about 1,900,000 clones, just under 95% seen once. Naive CD8 cells lacked CD45RO, underwent positive selection for CCR7 and left out terminally differentiated effector memory CD45RA+ cells. CDR1 is SEHNR and CDR2 is FQNEAQ in the germline V gene (reference sequence). The CDR3 consists of 15 residues. Unmatched junction bases numbered 7, after V lost 5 bases and J lost 2 bases. The gene calls are TRBV7-9 and TRBJ2-7; the match to TRBD1 covers 9 bases. The sequence was collected from a man younger than 35 in good health. Sequenced: naive CD8+ T cells sorted from blood. CDR3 loop: CASSPGQGTPYEQYF. CDR3 bases: TGTGCCAGCAGCCCCGGACAGGGGACCCCCTACGAGCAGTACTTC.